This T cell receptor (beta chain) was found in a study of CD4 T cells in relation to SARS-CoV-2 and coronaviruses. Study information: TCR beta CDR3s were sequenced after roughly ten-day antigen culture of PBMCs. Broader study findings: SARS-CoV-2-driven expansion was significantly weaker in crossreactive than monoreactive clones.

On this clone: Its antigen is unknown.

Repertoires were generated with immunoSEQ multiplex PCR, while TCRdb's copy carries only in-frame clones and drops some. The sample holds roughly 25,000 clones; over 60% are singletons and the top ten take around a sixth. The length of the CDR3 is 15 residues. Germline CDR1 SGDLS, CDR2 YYNGEE. V was shortened by 2 bases and J by 4 bases, with 12 bases between the two germline ends. The unexposed donors gave CD4+ T cells in about 2010-2019, prior to COVID-19. After nine to ten days of culture, CD4+ T cells were isolated. Unexposed-donor CD4+ T cells were probed with SARS-CoV-2 S/N and four cold-coronavirus spikes, cells permitting. Each well had two million PBMCs in around 5% human AB serum with IL-2.

This clonotype was sampled from a human donor in good health. This chain joins TRBV9 and TRBJ1-4, with D unclear. The sample was CD4+ T cells from PBMCs, cultured in vitro. The CDR3 sequence: CASSVTGQVNEKLFF. CDR3 nucleotides: TGTGCCAGCAGCGTCACCGGGCAGGTTAATGAAAAACTGTTTTTT. Together with reference TRBV9 and TRBJ1-4, the CDR3 gives the full variable domain: DSGVTQTPKHLITATGQRVTLRCSPRSGDLSVYWYQQSLDQGLQFLIQYYNGEERAKGNILERFSAQQFPDLHSELNLSSLELGDSALYFCASSVTGQVNEKLFFGSGTQLSVL.